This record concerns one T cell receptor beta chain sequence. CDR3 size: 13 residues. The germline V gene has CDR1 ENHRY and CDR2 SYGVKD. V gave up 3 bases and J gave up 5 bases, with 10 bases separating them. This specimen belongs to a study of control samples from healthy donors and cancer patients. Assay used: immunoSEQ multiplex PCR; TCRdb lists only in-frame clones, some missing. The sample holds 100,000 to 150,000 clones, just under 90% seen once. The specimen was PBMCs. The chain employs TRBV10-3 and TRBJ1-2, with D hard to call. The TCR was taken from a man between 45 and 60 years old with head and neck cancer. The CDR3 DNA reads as TGTGCCATCAGTGATAGGCCAGAATATGGCTACACCTTC. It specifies CAISDRPEYGYTF.